This T cell receptor (beta chain) was obtained from a study of a mutant IDH1 vaccine in newly diagnosed glioma. On the study more broadly: Treated patients showed a male proportion of roughly 60%, a female proportion of roughly 40%, and a mean age of approximately 40 years. Most had both radiotherapy and temozolomide beforehand; others had only one. Findings of the study overall: Researchers report vaccine-induced immune responses in over 90% of patients.

To note about this clone: Its target is unknown.

The method was immunoSEQ multiplex PCR; TCRdb's version includes in-frame clones alone and lacks a portion of them. Of about 51,000 clones in the sample, 60% to 85% were seen once. CDR1 MNHNS and CDR2 SASEGT come from the germline V gene. V was trimmed by 1 base and J by 2 bases, leaving 8 bases between them. The CDR3 has 14 amino acids. Time point here: baseline, week 1 (first vaccination visit). The treatment here: pre-vaccination baseline after standard-of-care therapy. Newly diagnosed WHO grade 3 or 4 IDH1-mutant, ATRX-lost astrocytomas were identified in the donors. The clonotype originates from a woman aged 40 to 49 with glioma. The sample here was PBMCs, taken from a glioma patient treated with radiotherapy, temozolomide or both. V usage is TRBV6-1 and J usage is TRBJ1-1, with D hard to call. CDR3 amino acids: CASSEDPVNTEAFF. CDR3 nucleotide sequence: TGTGCCAGCAGTGAAGACCCAGTAAACACTGAAGCTTTCTTT.